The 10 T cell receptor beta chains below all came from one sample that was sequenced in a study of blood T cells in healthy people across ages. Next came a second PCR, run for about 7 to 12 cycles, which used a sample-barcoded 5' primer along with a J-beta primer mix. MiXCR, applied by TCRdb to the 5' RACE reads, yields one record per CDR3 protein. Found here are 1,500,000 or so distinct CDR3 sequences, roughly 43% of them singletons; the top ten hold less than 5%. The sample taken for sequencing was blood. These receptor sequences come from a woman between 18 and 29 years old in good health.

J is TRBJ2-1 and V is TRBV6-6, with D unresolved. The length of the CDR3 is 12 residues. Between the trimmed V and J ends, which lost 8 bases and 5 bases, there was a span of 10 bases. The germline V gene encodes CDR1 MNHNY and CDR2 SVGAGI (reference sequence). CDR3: CASHLNDNEQFF. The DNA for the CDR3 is TGTGCCAGCCACCTCAACGACAATGAGCAGTTCTTC.

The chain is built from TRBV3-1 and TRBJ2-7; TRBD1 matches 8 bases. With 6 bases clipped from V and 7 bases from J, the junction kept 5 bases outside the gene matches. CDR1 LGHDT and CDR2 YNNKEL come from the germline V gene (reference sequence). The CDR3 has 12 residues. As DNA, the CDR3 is TGTGCCAGCAGTCCGACAGGGGTTGAGCAGTACTTC. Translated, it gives CASSPTGVEQYF.

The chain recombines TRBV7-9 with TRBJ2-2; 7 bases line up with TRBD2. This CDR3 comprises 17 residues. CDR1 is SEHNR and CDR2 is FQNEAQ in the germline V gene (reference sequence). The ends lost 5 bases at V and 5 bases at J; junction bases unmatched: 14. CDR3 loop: CASSARGYSGPTGELFF. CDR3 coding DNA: TGTGCCAGCAGCGCCCGAGGGTATAGCGGGCCAACCGGGGAGCTGTTTTTT.

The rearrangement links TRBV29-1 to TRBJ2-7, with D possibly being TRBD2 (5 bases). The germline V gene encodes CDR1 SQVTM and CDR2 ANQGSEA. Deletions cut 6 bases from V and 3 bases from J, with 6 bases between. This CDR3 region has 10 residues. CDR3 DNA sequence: TGCAGCGTCGGGAACTACGAGCAGTACTTC. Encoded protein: CSVGNYEQYF.

This CDR3 reads CASRTRQGAYNEQFF. The CDR3 DNA sequence: TGTGCCAGCAGAACAAGACAGGGGGCTTACAATGAGCAGTTCTTC. J is TRBJ2-1 and V is TRBV28; 10 positions match TRBD1. Germline CDR1 reads MDHEN; CDR2 reads SYDVKM. The CDR3 is 15 amino acids. The J segment lost 4 bases and the V segment lost 6 bases, leaving 6 bases of the junction unmatched. Using reference TRBV28 and TRBJ2-1 for the parts outside the CDR3, the full variable domain is DVKVTQSSRYLVKRTGEKVFLECVQDMDHENMFWYRQDPGLGLRLIYFSYDVKMKEKGDIPEGYSVSREKKERFSLILESASTNQTSMYLCASRTRQGAYNEQFFGPGTRLTVL.

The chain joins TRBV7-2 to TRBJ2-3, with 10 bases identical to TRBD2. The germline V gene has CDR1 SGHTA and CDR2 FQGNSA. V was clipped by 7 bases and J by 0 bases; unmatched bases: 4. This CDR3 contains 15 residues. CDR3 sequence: CASIPSGRSTDTQYF. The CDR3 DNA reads TGTGCCAGCATACCTAGCGGGAGAAGCACAGATACGCAGTATTTT.

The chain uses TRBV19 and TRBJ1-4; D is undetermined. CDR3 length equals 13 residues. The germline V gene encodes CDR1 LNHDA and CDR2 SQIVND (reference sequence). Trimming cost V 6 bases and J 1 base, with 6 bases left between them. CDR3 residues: CASRHQTNEKLFF. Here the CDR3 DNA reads TGTGCCAGTAGACACCAAACTAATGAAAAACTGTTTTTT.

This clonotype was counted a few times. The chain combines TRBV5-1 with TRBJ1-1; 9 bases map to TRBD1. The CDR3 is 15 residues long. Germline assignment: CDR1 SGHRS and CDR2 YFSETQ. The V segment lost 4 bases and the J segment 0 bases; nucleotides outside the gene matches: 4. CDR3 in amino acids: CASSTDRGLNTEAFF. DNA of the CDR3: TGCGCCAGCAGCACGGACAGGGGCCTGAACACTGAAGCTTTCTTT.

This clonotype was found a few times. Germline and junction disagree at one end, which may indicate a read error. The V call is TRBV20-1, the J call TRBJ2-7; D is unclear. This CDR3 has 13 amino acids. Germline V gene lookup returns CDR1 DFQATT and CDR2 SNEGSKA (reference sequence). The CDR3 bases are TGCAGTGCTGGGGTTGCAGCCACCTACGGGCAGTACTTC. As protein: CSAGVAATYGQYF.

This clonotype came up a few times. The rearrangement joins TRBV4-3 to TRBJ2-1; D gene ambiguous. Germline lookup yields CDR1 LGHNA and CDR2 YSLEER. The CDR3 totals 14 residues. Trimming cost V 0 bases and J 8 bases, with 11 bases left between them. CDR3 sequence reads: CASSQDRMGYEQFF. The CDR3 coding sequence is TGCGCCAGCAGCCAAGATAGAATGGGCTATGAGCAGTTCTTC.